These 27 T cell receptor beta chains originate from one sample sequenced in a study of blood T cell repertoires in COVID-19. Sequencing used immunoSEQ multiplex PCR; TCRdb keeps in-frame clones, though not all of them. The table lists some 250,000 clones, 86% of them singletons, with 2.2% in the top ten. Material for sequencing was peripheral blood. The receptor set was obtained from a man under 40 who had recovered from COVID-19.

This chain connects TRBV7-2 to TRBJ2-5; TRBD2 might be the D (5 bases). CDR1 SGHTA and CDR2 FQGNSA come from the germline V gene. V lost 1 base to trimming and J lost 1 base, with 10 bases between them. This CDR3 has 15 amino acids. CDR3 region: CASSLEPRGQETQYF. As DNA, the CDR3 is TGTGCCAGCAGCTTAGAGCCCCGGGGCCAAGAGACCCAGTACTTC.

This chain joins TRBV5-1 and TRBJ2-1; 7 nucleotides line up with TRBD1. Unmatched junction bases numbered 13, after V lost 5 bases and J lost 5 bases. There are 16 residues in the CDR3. The germline CDR1 and CDR2 sequences are SGHRS and YFSETQ. The CDR3 loop reads CASRVGTATPNNEQFF. DNA for the CDR3: TGCGCCAGCAGGGTAGGGACAGCCACTCCTAACAATGAGCAGTTCTTC.

CDR3: CASSFLESSYNSPLHF. CDR3 DNA: TGTGCCAGCAGCTTTCTGGAGAGCTCCTATAATTCACCCCTCCACTTT. The chain combines TRBV5-4 with TRBJ1-6; D ambiguous. V was pared by 2 bases and J by 0 bases, with 9 bases between. Germline values: CDR1 SGHNT, CDR2 YYREEE (reference sequence). The CDR3 covers 16 residues.

J is TRBJ2-2 and V is TRBV30, with TRBD2 as a possible D gene (6 bases). Trimming removed 8 bases at V and 4 bases at J, with 20 bases between. The CDR3 consists of 15 residues. Germline-derived CDR1 and CDR2 are GTSNPN and SVGIG (reference sequence). CDR3 region: CARTNRREITGELFF. CDR3 nucleotide sequence: TGTGCCCGAACTAACCGGAGGGAGATCACCGGGGAGCTGTTTTTT.

This sequence joins TRBV5-6 and TRBJ1-1, with D possibly matching TRBD1 (6 bases). The CDR3 is made up of 16 amino acids. Germline V gene data show CDR1 as SGHDT and CDR2 as YYEEEE. The V end lost 2 bases, the J end lost 0 bases, and 14 bases lay between the germline ends. CDR3 bases: TGTGCCAGCAGCTTCCCAGGGGTTTGGTTGAACACTGAAGCTTTCTTT. As protein: CASSFPGVWLNTEAFF.

V usage is TRBV4-3 and J usage is TRBJ2-1, with 9 nucleotides matching TRBD2. The J segment lost 4 bases and the V segment lost 4 bases, leaving 11 bases of the junction unmatched. The CDR3 spans 17 residues. CDR1 LGHNA and CDR2 YSLEER come from the germline V gene. The CDR3 region is CASSPLGSGGGYNEQFF. The CDR3 DNA reads as TGCGCCAGCAGCCCTCTGGGTAGCGGGGGAGGATACAATGAGCAGTTCTTC.

This clone was detected only a few times. The rearrangement uses TRBV6-5 and TRBJ2-7, with 7 positions matching TRBD2. CDR1 is MNHEY, CDR2 SVGAGI, per germline. This CDR3 comprises 15 residues. V lost 2 bases to trimming and J lost 2 bases; unmatched junction nucleotides: 6. The CDR3 here is CASSYTGGPAYEQYF. CDR3 DNA: TGTGCCAGCAGTTACACGGGGGGACCAGCCTACGAGCAGTACTTC.

The rearrangement links TRBV5-4 to TRBJ2-5; possibly TRBD2 for D (6 bases). This CDR3 contains 16 residues. Germline V CDR1 and CDR2: SGHNT, YYREEE (reference sequence). Trimming left V 0 bases short and J 5 bases short, with 17 bases between. CDR3 bases: TGTGCCAGCAGCTTGGCCAAACTAGCTCGTGTTGAGACCCAGTACTTC. Amino acids: CASSLAKLARVETQYF.

The V call is TRBV9, the J call TRBJ2-7, with a possible D match to TRBD2 (5 bases). V was cut by 0 bases and J by 5 bases, with 9 bases left in between. From germline, CDR1 is SGDLS and CDR2 YYNGEE. The CDR3 has 13 residues. In DNA form, the CDR3 reads TGTGCCAGCAGCGTAGGAGGGTCGGACGAGCAGTACTTC. Its protein product is CASSVGGSDEQYF.

The gene calls are TRBV6-5 and TRBJ2-7, with 10 bases that match TRBD1. Germline V gene sequence: CDR1 MNHEY, CDR2 SVGAGI. There are 15 residues in the CDR3. The V gene end was trimmed by 8 bases and the J gene end by 4 bases; junction bases not matched to a gene: 11. The CDR3 spells CASRRGDRGRYEQYF. The CDR3 DNA follows: TGTGCCAGCCGTCGCGGGGACAGGGGACGATACGAGCAGTACTTC.

The J gene is TRBJ2-7, the V gene TRBV6-5, with D maybe TRBD2 (7 bases). V dropped 0 bases and J dropped 4 bases, with 10 bases sitting between them. The CDR3 contains 14 residues. Germline CDR1 is MNHEY and CDR2 is SVGAGI. This CDR3 reads CASSYSRGAYEQYF. Here the CDR3 DNA reads TGTGCCAGCAGTTACTCACGGGGGGCTTACGAGCAGTACTTC.

CDR3 sequence: CASSLGLMGSIQYF. The CDR3 DNA follows: TGTGCCAGCAGCTTAGGCCTGATGGGGAGCATTCAGTACTTC. The chain is built from TRBV13 and TRBJ2-4; perhaps TRBD2 as D (5 bases). The CDR3 contains 14 residues. CDR1 is PRHDT and CDR2 is FYEKMQ in the germline V gene (reference sequence). V was shortened by 0 bases and J by 9 bases, with 12 bases between the two germline ends.

This clone was seen only once. The chain employs TRBV7-9 and TRBJ2-3; 10 bases fit TRBD2. Germline values: CDR1 SEHNR, CDR2 FQNEAQ (reference sequence). The junction had 19 bases not matched to a gene; V was cut back by 10 bases and J by 6 bases. The CDR3 consists of 17 residues. The CDR3 sequence is CANLGLAGASSSDTQYF. The CDR3 nucleotides read TGTGCCAACCTGGGGCTAGCGGGGGCCTCTTCGTCGGATACGCAGTATTTT.

This chain links TRBV12-5 with TRBJ2-2; 9 bases map to TRBD1. The V and J ends lost 0 bases and 3 bases, in that order; junction bases with no gene match: 2. This CDR3 comprises 16 residues. Germline CDR1 is LGHNT and CDR2 is FRNRAP. The CDR3 region is CASGLVRTGDTGELFF. CDR3 DNA: TGTGCTAGTGGTTTGGTAAGGACAGGGGACACCGGGGAGCTGTTTTTT.

V and J are TRBV3-1 (or the pseudogene TRBV3-2) and TRBJ1-6; 7 bases match TRBD1. In germline, CDR1 is LGHDT, CDR2 YNNKEL (reference sequence). This CDR3 spans 15 amino acids. V dropped 4 bases and J dropped 12; count of bases not matched to a gene: 12. The CDR3 loop reads CASSLITGAEGPLHF. For the CDR3, the DNA is TGTGCCAGCAGCCTCATAACAGGGGCCGAAGGACCCCTCCACTTT.

The chain couples TRBV19 to TRBJ2-3, with TRBD2 matching over 11 bases. The germline V gene has CDR1 LNHDA and CDR2 SQIVND (reference sequence). Losses at the gene ends were 10 bases for V and 0 bases for J; bases not matched to a gene: 12. CDR3 length: 17 amino acids. Here the CDR3 DNA reads TGTGCCACCCAGACCACGGGACTAGCGGATAGCACAGATACGCAGTATTTT. The encoded protein is CATQTTGLADSTDTQYF.

This chain connects TRBV19 to TRBJ1-3; tentatively, D is TRBD1 (6 bases). This CDR3 has 15 residues. With 5 bases removed from V and 0 bases from J, the gap between germline ends came to 11 bases. Germline V gene lookup returns CDR1 LNHDA and CDR2 SQIVND (reference sequence). CDR3 region: CASSLRQDSGNTIYF. CDR3 in DNA: TGTGCCAGTAGTTTGCGACAGGACTCTGGAAACACCATATATTTT. Full variable domain (remainder filled in from reference TRBV19 and TRBJ1-3): DGGITQSPKYLFRKEGQNVTLSCEQNLNHDAMYWYRQDPGQGLRLIYYSQIVNDFQKGDIAEGYSVSREKKESFPLTVTSAQKNPTAFYLCASSLRQDSGNTIYFGEGSWLTVV.

V and J are TRBV3-1 (or the pseudogene TRBV3-2) and TRBJ2-5; no reliable D call. CDR3 length equals 13 residues. The germline V gene encodes CDR1 LGHDT and CDR2 YNNKEL (reference sequence). V lost 3 bases to trimming and J lost 7 bases, with 12 bases between them. The CDR3 sequence: CASSQPRVGTQYF. CDR3 nucleotides: TGTGCCAGCAGCCAGCCCCGGGTCGGGACCCAGTACTTC.

The chain employs TRBV5-1 and TRBJ2-2; 7 positions agree with TRBD1. Germline V lookup: CDR1 SGHRS, CDR2 YFSETQ. With 6 bases clipped from V and 0 bases from J, the junction kept 11 bases outside the gene matches. This CDR3 spans 17 amino acids. The CDR3 sequence is CASMLNSGQSNTGELFF. The CDR3, as DNA: TGCGCCAGCATGTTAAATTCGGGACAGTCGAACACCGGGGAGCTGTTTTTT.

Only a few counts were recorded for this clone. The chain combines TRBV6-2 or TRBV6-3 with TRBJ1-1; 7 bases line up with TRBD1. V lost 6 bases and J lost 1; bases outside the gene matches: 11. Germline values: CDR1 MNHEY, CDR2 SVGEGT. The CDR3 is 16 amino acids. The CDR3 reads CASSHGRGRGNTEAFF. For the CDR3, the DNA is TGTGCCAGCAGCCACGGGAGGGGGCGAGGGAACACTGAAGCTTTCTTT.

This clone appeared once. CDR3 residues: CASSSYSEADTQYF. The CDR3 DNA is TGTGCCAGCAGCTCATATAGCGAGGCGGATACGCAGTATTTT. V gene TRBV11-3 combines with J gene TRBJ2-3, with D possibly matching TRBD2 (5 bases). Per germline, CDR1 SGHNT and CDR2 YENEEA. CDR3 length: 14 residues. Trimming removed 4 bases from V and 6 bases from J, with 14 bases in between. The full variable domain, with the rest looked up from reference TRBV11-3 and TRBJ2-3, is EAGVVQSPRYKIIEKKQPVAFWCNPISGHNTLYWYLQNLGQGPELLIRYENEEAVDDSQLPKDRFSAERLKGVDSTLKIQPAELGDSAVYLCASSSYSEADTQYFGPGTRLTVL.

Regarding this clone: Other DNA variants within this sample encode the same CDR3. The chain employs TRBV6-5 and TRBJ1-1; D ambiguous. This CDR3 has 13 residues. The germline V gene encodes CDR1 MNHEY and CDR2 SVGAGI. V dropped 0 bases and J dropped 5 bases, with 7 bases sitting between them. CDR3 residues: CASSYSRGTEAFF. The CDR3 DNA reads TGTGCCAGCAGTTACTCGAGAGGTACTGAAGCTTTCTTT.

Written as DNA, the CDR3 is TGCAGTGCTAGTGGTCTACTCGACTACTCTGGAAACACCATATATTTT. Translated, it gives CSASGLLDYSGNTIYF. The J gene is TRBJ1-3, the V gene TRBV20-1; D unclear. The CDR3 runs to 16 residues. Germline lookup yields CDR1 DFQATT and CDR2 SNEGSKA (reference sequence). V lost 3 bases to trimming and J lost 0 bases, with 15 bases between them.

The genes are TRBV5-1 and TRBJ1-1; no clear D gene. Germline loops: CDR1 SGHRS, CDR2 YFSETQ. This CDR3 is 14 amino acids long. Between the trimmed V and J ends, which lost 4 bases and 0 bases, there was a span of 10 bases. The CDR3 is CASSPPGLNTEAFF. CDR3 bases: TGCGCCAGCAGCCCGCCGGGATTGAACACTGAAGCTTTCTTT. Variable domain in full (rest from reference TRBV5-1 and TRBJ1-1): KAGVTQTPRYLIKTRGQQVTLSCSPISGHRSVSWYQQTPGQGLQFLFEYFSETQRNKGNFPGRFSGRQFSNSRSEMNVSTLELGDSALYLCASSPPGLNTEAFFGQGTRLTVV.

This sequence joins TRBV24-1 and TRBJ2-5; TRBD2 matches at 7 bases. J gave up 5 bases and V 5 bases, and 10 bases lay outside the gene matches. The CDR3 is 15 residues long. Germline V gene data show CDR1 as KGHDR and CDR2 as SFDVKD. This CDR3 reads CATSGGGEVRETQYF. CDR3 DNA: TGTGCCACCAGTGGTGGGGGGGAGGTTCGGGAGACCCAGTACTTC.

The CDR3: CASSSAGGTEAFF. The CDR3 nucleotides are TGTGCCAGCAGCTCAGCGGGTGGAACTGAAGCTTTCTTT. The genes are TRBV9 and TRBJ1-1; unclear D gene. V was shortened by 4 bases and J by 5 bases, with 12 bases between the two germline ends. CDR3 length equals 13 residues. Germline CDR1 is SGDLS and CDR2 is YYNGEE.

The V call is TRBV30, the J call TRBJ2-3; D not resolved. The V end lost 2 bases, the J end lost 4 bases, and 13 bases lay between the germline ends. Per germline, CDR1 GTSNPN and CDR2 SVGIG (reference sequence). CDR3 length: 14 residues. The CDR3 protein is CAWSSKERPDTQYF. Written as DNA, the CDR3 is TGTGCCTGGAGTTCGAAAGAGAGGCCAGATACGCAGTATTTT.